This note documents a single T cell receptor beta chain sequence. These data originate in a study of TIL therapy for anti-PD-1-resistant metastatic lung cancer. The libraries were made with immunoSEQ v3. TCRdb keeps only in-frame clones here, not all; method: immunoSEQ multiplex PCR. The table lists some 18,000 clones, about 83% of them singletons. The time point: pre-treatment sample, taken before nivolumab and TIL therapy. Adults with stage 4 NSCLC were enrolled in a phase I trial. Germline-derived CDR1 and CDR2 are SEHNR and FQNEAQ (reference sequence). The ends lost 3 bases at V and 2 bases at J; junction bases unmatched: 6. This CDR3 spans 16 amino acids.

The chain combines TRBV7-9 with TRBJ2-3, with 9 bases aligning to TRBD1. The receptor was isolated from a person aged 25-85 years with non-small cell lung cancer. Here the sequenced sample was blood, taken at baseline. The CDR3 here is CASSLPGQGITDTQYF. The CDR3, as DNA: TGTGCCAGCAGCTTGCCGGGACAGGGAATCACAGATACGCAGTATTTT.